These T cell receptor beta chains were read from a single sample in a study of T cell responses to AZD1222 COVID-19 vaccine. Here immunoSEQ multiplex PCR was the method, and the copy in TCRdb shows in-frame clones only, minus some. Of 150,000 or so clones in the sample, 87% are singletons; the top ten hold roughly 10%. The starting material was peripheral blood, obtained 28 days after the second AZD1222 dose. These receptors all come from an adult who received the AZD1222 COVID-19 vaccine. CDR3s include the opening cysteine and the closing phenylalanine or tryptophan. A D gene is named only where the DNA matches it firmly. Only part of the rows carry a size: once, few, many, or a class if the clone is expanded.

V gene,D gene,clone size,J gene,CDR3 length,CDR3 protein,CDR3 DNA
TRBV19,-,-,TRBJ2-1,13,CASSGQLEGEQFF,TGTGCCAGTAGTGGACAGCTAGAAGGTGAGCAGTTCTTC
TRBV7-8,TRBD1,once,TRBJ1-5,15,CASSLGQGSHGPQHF,TGTGCCAGCAGCTTAGGACAGGGGTCGCATGGGCCCCAGCATTTT
TRBV5-4,-,-,TRBJ2-5,14,CASSPLIAGETQYF,TGTGCCAGCAGCCCCCTCATAGCCGGGGAGACCCAGTACTTC
TRBV14,TRBD2,-,TRBJ2-7,14,CASSQGLAAYEQYF,TGTGCCAGCAGCCAAGGACTAGCGGCCTACGAGCAGTACTTC
TRBV2,TRBD2,-,TRBJ2-3,14,CAGNSGRAPDTQYF,TGTGCCGGAAATAGCGGGAGGGCACCAGATACGCAGTATTTT
TRBV10-3,-,-,TRBJ1-1,14,CAISDPGKNTEAFF,TGTGCCATCAGTGACCCCGGAAAGAACACTGAAGCTTTCTTT
TRBV28,-,-,TRBJ1-2,15,CASSLASREAYGYTF,TGTGCCAGCAGTTTAGCGAGCAGGGAGGCCTATGGCTACACCTTC
TRBV5-4,-,-,TRBJ1-1,16,CASSPGGGVKNTEAFF,TGTGCCAGCAGCCCGGGGGGGGGCGTCAAGAACACTGAAGCTTTCTTT
TRBV11-1,-,-,TRBJ1-1,14,CASSLAGGITEAFF,TGTGCCAGCAGCTTAGCTGGGGGAATCACTGAAGCTTTCTTT
TRBV21-1,-,-,TRBJ2-3,15,CASSSLARSTDTQYF,TGTGCCAGCAGCAGTCTAGCGAGAAGCACAGATACGCAGTATTTT
TRBV27,-,-,TRBJ2-2,14,CASSAPANTGELFF,TGTGCCAGCAGCGCTCCCGCGAACACCGGGGAGCTGTTTTTT
TRBV11-2,TRBD2,-,TRBJ2-3,16,CASSLLAGASTDTQYF,TGTGCCAGCAGCCTATTAGCGGGAGCTAGCACAGATACGCAGTATTTT
TRBV18,-,-,TRBJ2-1,13,CASSPILDNEQFF,TGTGCCAGCTCACCTATACTTGACAATGAGCAGTTCTTC
TRBV27,-,-,TRBJ1-5,14,CASSFGGSNQPQHF,TGTGCCAGCAGTTTTGGGGGGAGCAATCAGCCCCAGCATTTT
TRBV9,-,-,TRBJ2-1,15,CASSVEDSPYNEQFF,TGTGCCAGCAGCGTTGAAGACAGTCCCTACAATGAGCAGTTCTTC
TRBV27,TRBD2,-,TRBJ2-1,15,CASSPWGREGNEQFF,TGTGCCAGCAGTCCCTGGGGCAGGGAGGGGAATGAGCAGTTCTTC
TRBV27,-,once,TRBJ2-7,13,CANPGLEHYEQYF,TGTGCCAACCCGGGACTGGAACACTACGAGCAGTACTTC
TRBV6-6,-,-,TRBJ2-7,16,CASGTLDRASSYEQYF,TGTGCCAGCGGGACTCTAGACAGGGCGAGCTCCTACGAGCAGTACTTC
TRBV28,-,-,TRBJ2-2,14,CASSTLESTGELFF,TGTGCCAGCAGTACCCTAGAGTCAACCGGGGAGCTGTTTTTT
TRBV28,-,once,TRBJ1-2,15,CASTDGAGRHYGYTF,TGTGCCAGCACCGATGGTGCAGGGCGGCACTATGGCTACACCTTC
TRBV28,TRBD1,-,TRBJ1-1,15,CASSLIGRGPTEAFF,TGTGCCAGCAGTTTAATCGGAAGGGGGCCTACTGAAGCTTTCTTT
TRBV7-8,-,-,TRBJ1-5,13,CASSLAGFQPQHF,TGTGCCAGCAGCTTAGCGGGGTTTCAGCCCCAGCATTTT
TRBV28,TRBD2,once,TRBJ2-2,17,CATRLAGVGFGTGELFF,TGTGCCACTCGACTAGCGGGAGTGGGGTTCGGCACCGGGGAGCTGTTTTTT
TRBV7-9,-,-,TRBJ1-4,15,CASSRQTATNEKLFF,TGTGCCAGCAGCCGGCAGACAGCAACTAATGAAAAACTGTTTTTT
TRBV3-1/TRBV3-2,-,-,TRBJ1-1,12,CASSYLGTEAFF,TGTGCCAGCAGCTACCTTGGGACTGAAGCTTTCTTT
TRBV10-3,-,-,TRBJ2-7,14,CAIARDLTSYEQYF,TGTGCCATCGCTAGGGACCTAACCTCCTACGAGCAGTACTTC
TRBV18,-,-,TRBJ2-4,14,CASSPGIAKNIQYF,TGTGCCAGCTCACCAGGGATAGCCAAAAACATTCAGTACTTC
TRBV15,-,-,TRBJ2-1,15,CATSRGGGSYNEQFF,TGTGCCACCAGCAGGGGGGGAGGATCCTACAATGAGCAGTTCTTC
TRBV12-1,-,-,TRBJ1-5,18,CASSEPPGVPYSNQPQHF,TGTGCCAGCAGCGAACCCCCCGGGGTACCGTATAGCAATCAGCCCCAGCATTTT
TRBV28,-,few,TRBJ2-7,14,CASTPSGNTYEQYF,TGTGCCAGCACCCCTTCGGGGAACACCTACGAGCAGTACTTC
TRBV5-1,TRBD1,-,TRBJ2-7,14,CASSLGIGQGEQYF,TGCGCCAGCAGCTTGGGTATCGGACAGGGCGAGCAGTACTTC
TRBV7-9,-,once,TRBJ2-1,15,CASSLTGTHNNEQFF,TGTGCCAGCAGCTTAACCGGGACACATAACAATGAGCAGTTCTTC
TRBV5-6,-,-,TRBJ2-5,18,CASSLGQGGGFRRETQYF,TGTGCCAGCAGCTTAGGACAGGGAGGGGGGTTTCGACGAGAGACCCAGTACTTC
TRBV29-1,TRBD1,-,TRBJ2-2,13,CSVGQGATGELFF,TGCAGCGTTGGGCAGGGGGCGACCGGGGAGCTGTTTTTT
TRBV9,TRBD1,-,TRBJ1-2,16,CASSMNRDRDSYGYTF,TGTGCCAGCAGCATGAACCGGGACAGGGATAGCTATGGCTACACCTTC
TRBV29-1,-,-,TRBJ1-4,17,CSVAIHTQRGGGEKLFF,TGCAGCGTTGCTATACACACCCAGAGGGGAGGCGGTGAAAAACTGTTTTTT
TRBV3-1/TRBV3-2,-,-,TRBJ2-4,17,CASSQVGGAWDKNIQYF,TGTGCCAGCAGCCAAGTGGGGGGGGCGTGGGACAAAAACATTCAGTACTTC
TRBV20-1,-,-,TRBJ2-2,10,CSAIHGELFF,TGCAGTGCCATACACGGGGAGCTGTTTTTT
TRBV27,-,-,TRBJ2-3,13,CASSLASTDTQYF,TGTGCCAGCAGTCTAGCGTCCACAGATACGCAGTATTTT
TRBV27,-,-,TRBJ2-1,15,CASSLYSGPYNEQFF,TGTGCCAGCAGTTTATACAGCGGGCCCTACAATGAGCAGTTCTTC
TRBV5-1,-,once,TRBJ2-1,15,CASSLEIAVYNEQFF,TGCGCCAGCAGCTTGGAGATAGCGGTGTACAATGAGCAGTTCTTC
TRBV29-1,-,once,TRBJ2-5,10,CSVGGETQYF,TGCAGCGTTGGTGGGGAGACCCAGTACTTC
TRBV24-1,-,-,TRBJ1-1,15,CATRDRQGGNTEAFF,TGTGCCACCAGGGACCGTCAGGGCGGGAACACTGAAGCTTTCTTT
TRBV13,-,-,TRBJ1-5,14,CASSFGHHNQPQHF,TGTGCCAGCAGCTTTGGACACCACAATCAGCCCCAGCATTTT
TRBV19,-,-,TRBJ1-1,14,CASSTNGLHPEAFF,TGTGCCAGTAGTACCAACGGACTTCACCCTGAAGCTTTCTTT
TRBV6-6,-,-,TRBJ2-2,15,CASSYVAGRSGELFF,TGTGCCAGCAGTTACGTGGCAGGGAGGTCCGGGGAGCTGTTTTTT
TRBV28,-,-,TRBJ1-4,19,CASSLSGRAEEVSNEKLFF,TGTGCCAGCAGTTTATCCGGCAGGGCAGAGGAGGTCAGTAATGAAAAACTGTTTTTT